This T cell receptor (beta chain) came from a study of shared clonotypes between healthy human individuals. Study-wide findings and caveats: Among non-shared clonotypes, generation probabilities were lower than among those shared by all four donors. Measured sharing among donors was expected to vary with sequencing depth.

Germline values: CDR1 MGHDK, CDR2 SYGVNS. The CDR3 sequence is 18 residues long. J gave up 2 bases and V 4 bases, and 9 bases lay outside the gene matches. All the donors were Caucasian adults who lived in Nashville, Tennessee. Into CD45RA+ naive and CD45RA-negative memory subsets, the CD4+ cells were split. Profiling relied on immunoSEQ multiplex PCR, and the TCRdb table lists in-frame clones only, not all of them. In the table there are millions of clones, 85% to 95% of which are singletons. For this clone: The target antigen is unknown.

The sequenced sample was naive CD4+ T cells sorted from blood. Subset noted: CD45RA+ positively selected. The chain is built from TRBV25-1 and TRBJ1-4, with TRBD1 matching 11 bases. The receptor comes from a man aged 18 to 29 in good health. CDR3 coding DNA: TGTGCCAGCAGTGGACCGGGACAGGGGGTGGCCACTAATGAAAAACTGTTTTTT. It yields the protein CASSGPGQGVATNEKLFF.